This T cell receptor (beta chain) was recorded in a study of T cell repertoires in cytomegalovirus infection. CDR3 length: 14 residues. V was trimmed by 6 bases and J by 1 base, leaving 12 bases between them. A single record per CDR3 protein comes from TCRdb applying MiXCR to the reads. The sample has roughly 760,000 distinct CDR3 sequences, approximately 40% seen once. The receptor was derived from a human donor in good health (CMV status not recorded). Some clones in this sample may be carry-over from other donors' samples. The chain uses TRBV12-3 or TRBV12-4 and TRBJ1-1; D is unresolved. Sequenced sample: PBMCs. CDR3: CASRRPPGNTEAFF. DNA of the CDR3: TGTGCCAGCAGACGGCCCCCGGGGAACACTGAAGCTTTCTTT.